This T cell receptor (beta chain) originates from a study of blood T cell repertoires in COVID-19. At the level of the study: The United States, Italy and Spain supplied acute and convalescent COVID-19 samples.

Repertoires were generated with immunoSEQ multiplex PCR, while TCRdb's copy carries only in-frame clones and drops some. The data show 100,000 to 150,000 clones, 84% seen once. This CDR3 comprises 14 residues. CDR1 LGHDT and CDR2 YNNKEL come from the germline V gene (reference sequence). Between the trimmed V and J ends, which lost 5 bases and 4 bases, there was a span of 12 bases. The J gene is TRBJ1-5, the V gene TRBV3-1 (or the pseudogene TRBV3-2), with D tentatively TRBD1 (6 bases). Sequences were obtained from peripheral blood. The TCR originated in a man in his 60s with acute or convalescent COVID-19. CDR3 region: CASSFGQYNQPQHF. CDR3 in DNA: TGTGCCAGCAGCTTTGGACAGTATAATCAGCCCCAGCATTTT.